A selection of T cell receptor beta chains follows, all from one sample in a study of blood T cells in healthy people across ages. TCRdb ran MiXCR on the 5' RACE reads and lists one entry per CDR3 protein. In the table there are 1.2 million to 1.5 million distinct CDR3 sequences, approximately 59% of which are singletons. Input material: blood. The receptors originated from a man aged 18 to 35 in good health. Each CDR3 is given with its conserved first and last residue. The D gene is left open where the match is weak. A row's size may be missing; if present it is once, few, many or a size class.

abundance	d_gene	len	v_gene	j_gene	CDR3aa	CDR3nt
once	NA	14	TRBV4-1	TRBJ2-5	CASSQGLYRETQYF	TGCGCCAGCAGCCAAGGACTGTATCGGGAGACCCAGTACTTC
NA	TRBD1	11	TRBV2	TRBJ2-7	CASTTGGQQYF	TGTGCCAGCACTACAGGGGGCCAGCAGTACTTC
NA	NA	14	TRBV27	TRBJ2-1	CASSPLTSNHEQFF	TGTGCCAGCAGTCCCCTCACTAGTAACCATGAGCAGTTCTTC
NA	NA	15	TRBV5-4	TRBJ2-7	CASSLEGRESYEQYF	TGTGCCAGCAGCTTGGAGGGTCGCGAATCCTACGAGCAGTACTTC
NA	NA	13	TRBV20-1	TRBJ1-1	CSATTEMSTEAFF	TGCAGTGCTACAACCGAGATGAGCACTGAAGCTTTCTTT
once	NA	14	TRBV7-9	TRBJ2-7	CASSPHREGYEQYF	TGTGCCAGCAGCCCCCACAGGGAAGGCTACGAGCAGTACTTC
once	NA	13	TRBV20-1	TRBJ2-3	CSARDHFTDTQYF	TGCAGTGCTAGAGATCACTTCACAGATACGCAGTATTTT
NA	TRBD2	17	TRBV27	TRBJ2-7	CASKLGQPGLAVYEQYF	TGTGCCAGCAAGTTAGGGCAACCGGGACTAGCGGTCTACGAGCAGTACTTC
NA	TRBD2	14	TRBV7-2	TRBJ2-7	CASTLSGNSYEQYF	TGTGCCAGCACCCTAAGCGGGAACTCCTACGAGCAGTACTTC
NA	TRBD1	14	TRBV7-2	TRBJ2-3	CASSEGQGTDTQYF	TGTGCCAGCAGCGAAGGACAGGGGACAGATACGCAGTATTTT
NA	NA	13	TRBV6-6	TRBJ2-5	CASSVGPKETQYF	TGTGCCAGCAGTGTTGGTCCCAAAGAGACCCAGTACTTC
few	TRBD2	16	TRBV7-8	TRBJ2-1	CASSSRTSLSYDEQFF	TGTGCCAGCAGCTCCAGGACTAGCCTATCGTATGATGAGCAGTTCTTC
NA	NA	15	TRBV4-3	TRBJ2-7	CASSQLLGLSYEQYF	TGCGCCAGCAGCCAACTATTAGGTCTCTCCTACGAGCAGTACTTC
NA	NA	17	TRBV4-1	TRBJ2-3	CASSQGSTAQTTDTQYF	TGCGCCAGCAGCCAAGGGTCCACGGCACAGACCACAGATACGCAGTATTTT
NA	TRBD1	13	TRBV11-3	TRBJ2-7	CASSLAGQTRQYF	TGTGCCAGCAGCTTAGCGGGACAGACCAGGCAGTACTTC
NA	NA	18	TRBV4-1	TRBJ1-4	CASSQDPAGRTTNEKLFF	TGCGCCAGCAGCCAAGATCCGGCAGGGCGAACAACTAATGAAAAACTGTTTTTT
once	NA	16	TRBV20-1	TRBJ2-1	CSQTTGTSNSYNEQFF	TGCAGCCAAACCACCGGGACTTCCAACTCCTACAATGAGCAGTTCTTC
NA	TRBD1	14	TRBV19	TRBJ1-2	CASSNTGQNYGYTF	TGTGCCAGTAGCAACACGGGACAGAACTATGGCTACACCTTC
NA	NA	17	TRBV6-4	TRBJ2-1	CASSDRGGVLSYNEQFF	TGTGCCAGCAGTGACCGAGGTGGGGTCCTATCCTACAATGAGCAGTTCTTC
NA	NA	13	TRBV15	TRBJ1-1	CATSRDETQEAFF	TGTGCCACCAGCAGAGATGAAACCCAGGAAGCTTTCTTT
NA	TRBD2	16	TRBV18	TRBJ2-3	CASSPKLAGVTDTQYF	TGTGCCAGCTCACCAAAACTAGCGGGGGTCACAGATACGCAGTATTTT
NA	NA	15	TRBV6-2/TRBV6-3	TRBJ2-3	CASSYGLLLTDTQYF	TGTGCCAGCAGTTACGGACTACTCCTCACAGATACGCAGTATTTT
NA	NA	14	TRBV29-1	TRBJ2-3	CSVEDGSHTDTQYF	TGCAGCGTTGAAGATGGGTCCCACACAGATACGCAGTATTTT
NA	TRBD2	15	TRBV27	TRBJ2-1	CASSTLAGVGYEQFF	TGTGCCAGCAGTACACTAGCGGGAGTTGGGTATGAGCAGTTCTTC
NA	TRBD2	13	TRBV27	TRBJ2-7	CANRLAAPYEQYF	TGTGCCAACAGGCTAGCGGCCCCTTACGAGCAGTACTTC
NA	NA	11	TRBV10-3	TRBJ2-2	CAIGATGELFF	TGTGCCATCGGGGCTACCGGGGAGCTGTTTTTT
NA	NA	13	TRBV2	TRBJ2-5	CASSERGQETQYF	TGTGCCAGCAGTGAACGTGGCCAAGAGACCCAGTACTTC
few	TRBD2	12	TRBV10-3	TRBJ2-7	CATGGMSYEQYF	TGTGCCACGGGGGGGATGAGCTACGAGCAGTACTTC
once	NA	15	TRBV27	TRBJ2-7	CASSPQDNHSYEQYF	TGTGCCAGCAGTCCCCAGGACAACCACTCCTACGAGCAGTACTTC
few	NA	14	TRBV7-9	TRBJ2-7	CASSLEEGPYEQYF	TGTGCCAGCAGCTTGGAGGAGGGCCCATACGAGCAGTACTTC
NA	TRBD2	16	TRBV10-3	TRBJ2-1	CAIRALAGYSYNEQFF	TGTGCCATCAGGGCCCTAGCGGGATACTCCTACAATGAGCAGTTCTTC
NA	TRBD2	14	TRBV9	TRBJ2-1	CASSQVGAGAEQFF	TGTGCCAGCAGCCAAGTCGGAGCGGGAGCTGAGCAGTTCTTC
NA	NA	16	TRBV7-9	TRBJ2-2	CASSLVPASNTGELFF	TGTGCCAGCAGCTTAGTTCCGGCATCGAACACCGGGGAGCTGTTTTTT
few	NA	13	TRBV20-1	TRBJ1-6	CSVRGARNSPLHF	TGCAGTGTAAGAGGGGCGCGGAATTCACCCCTCCACTTT
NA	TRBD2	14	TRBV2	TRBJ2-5	CATGAGLAEETQYF	TGTGCCACGGGGGCAGGACTAGCGGAAGAGACCCAGTACTTC
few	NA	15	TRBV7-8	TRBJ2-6	CASSPEASGANVLTF	TGTGCCAGCAGCCCTGAAGCCTCTGGGGCCAACGTCCTGACTTTC
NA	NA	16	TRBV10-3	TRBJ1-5	CAISTRGGYSNQPQHF	TGTGCCATCTCCACTCGAGGCGGATATAGCAATCAGCCCCAGCATTTT
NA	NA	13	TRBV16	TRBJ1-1	CASSQLGDTEAFF	TGTGCCAGCAGCCAGTTGGGGGACACTGAAGCTTTCTTT
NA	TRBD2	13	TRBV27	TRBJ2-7	CASATSGRSVQYF	TGTGCCAGCGCTACTAGCGGGCGGTCTGTTCAGTACTTC
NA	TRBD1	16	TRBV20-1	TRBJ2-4	CSARDRYRDRAFRQYF	TGCAGTGCTAGAGATCGGTACCGGGACAGGGCTTTCAGGCAGTACTTC
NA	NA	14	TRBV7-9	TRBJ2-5	CASSANLVPDEQYF	TGTGCCAGCAGCGCAAACCTAGTCCCTGATGAGCAGTACTTC
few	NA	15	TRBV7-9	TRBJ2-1	CASSLVRLSYNEQFF	TGTGCCAGCAGCTTAGTCCGACTTTCCTACAATGAGCAGTTCTTC
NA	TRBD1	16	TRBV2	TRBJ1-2	CASSGSVTGAEYGYTF	TGTGCCAGCAGTGGGTCAGTCACAGGGGCGGAGTATGGCTACACCTTC
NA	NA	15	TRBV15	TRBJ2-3	CATSREDWLPDTQYF	TGTGCCACCAGCAGAGAGGACTGGCTACCAGATACGCAGTATTTT
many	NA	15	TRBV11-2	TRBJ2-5	CASSTRTGREKTQYF	TGTGCCAGCAGCACACGGACAGGGAGGGAGAAGACCCAGTACTTC
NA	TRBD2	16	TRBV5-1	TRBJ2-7	CASSLAPAGASYEQYF	TGCGCCAGCAGCTTGGCCCCTGCGGGAGCCTCCTACGAGCAGTACTTC
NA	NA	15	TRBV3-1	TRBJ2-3	CASSQSPGSTDMQYF	TGTGCCAGCAGCCAATCCCCGGGGTCCACAGATATGCAGTATTTT
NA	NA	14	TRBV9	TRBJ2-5	CASSPRVGQETQYF	TGTGCCAGCAGCCCGCGGGTCGGCCAAGAGACCCAGTACTTC
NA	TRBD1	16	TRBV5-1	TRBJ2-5	CASSPRQGMVGETQYF	TGCGCCAGCAGCCCGCGACAGGGGATGGTTGGAGAGACCCAGTACTTC
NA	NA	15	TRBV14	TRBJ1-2	CASSQGPGLAYGYTF	TGTGCCAGCAGCCAAGGCCCAGGGCTTGCCTATGGCTACACCTTC